These 27 T cell receptor beta chains were all obtained from the same sample, sequenced in a study of T cells in Graves' hyperthyroidism and ophthalmopathy (dated by TCRdb to about 2019). Preparation of the library involved multiplex PCR. Sequencing relied on an Illumina HiSeq 2000. Amplification of TCR beta CDR3 regions was carried out from RNA transcripts. A first-round RT-PCR of the TCR CDR3 used the HTBI primer set with the Qiagen OneStep RT-PCR kit. TCRdb reprocessing: public reads trimmed at Q25 with fastp, clones called with MiXCR, in-frame beta chains kept. Rows with a matching CDR3 protein are joined into one entry that keeps the most common DNA and genes. The sample data list around 250,000 distinct CDR3 sequences, and roughly 15% of these were observed just once. Of the sample, roughly 14% is held by the ten largest clones. What was sequenced was blood. These receptors were taken from a woman between 35 and 50 years old with Graves' hyperthyroidism that later progressed to Graves' ophthalmopathy.

V usage is TRBV5-5 and J usage is TRBJ2-5; D is possibly TRBD1 or TRBD2 (5 bases each). V gave up 0 bases and J gave up 5 bases, with 8 bases separating them. This CDR3 region has 13 residues. In germline, CDR1 is SGHKS, CDR2 YYEKEE (reference sequence). In DNA, the CDR3 is TGTGCCAGCAGCTTGGCTTGGGGGGAGACCCAGTACTTC. Translating gives CASSLAWGETQYF.

This clonotype has ten or more counts. The chain joins TRBV20-1 to TRBJ2-3, with a weak D call TRBD2 (6 bases). V was pared by 6 bases and J by 3 bases, with 19 bases between. CDR1 is DFQATT and CDR2 is SNEGSKA in the germline V gene (reference sequence). The CDR3 spans 15 residues. The CDR3 here is CSAPHPGDRTDTQYF. CDR3 nucleotide sequence: TGCAGTGCCCCTCATCCGGGAGATAGAACAGATACGCAGTATTTT.

This clonotype was recorded a few times. The V call is TRBV4-2, the J call TRBJ1-5, with no clear D. This CDR3 has 12 residues. The germline CDR1 and CDR2 sequences are LGHNA and YNFKEQ. Trimming left V 4 bases short and J 7 bases short, with 8 bases between. The CDR3 loop reads CASSPSGQPQHF. The CDR3 DNA follows: TGTGCCAGCAGCCCCTCCGGGCAGCCCCAGCATTTT.

This clonotype has at least ten counts. The V call is TRBV7-8, the J call TRBJ2-3; no reliable D call. CDR1 and CDR2 (germline): SGHVS, FQNEAQ. Trimming stripped 7 bases from V and 7 bases from J, with 15 bases between. The length of the CDR3 is 13 residues. This chain's CDR3 is CASTASGQHTQYF. CDR3 in DNA: TGTGCCAGCACCGCGTCGGGTCAACATACGCAGTATTTT.

This clonotype was picked up many times. V and J are TRBV2 and TRBJ2-5, with no clear D. This CDR3 has 13 residues. Germline CDR1 reads SNHLY; CDR2 reads FYNNEI. Trimming took 7 bases from V and 4 from J, leaving 13 bases between them. DNA for the CDR3: TGTGCCAGCAAGGGATTCCGAGGAGAGACCCAGTACTTC. This gives the protein CASKGFRGETQYF.

Comment on this clonotype: This sequence may be a read error, since a much larger clone differs from it by one base. Here the CDR3 omits its conserved ending phenylalanine or tryptophan, so a read error is the likely source. This chain connects TRBV7-9 to TRBJ1-2, with D possibly matching TRBD1 (5 bases). Germline CDR1 reads SEHNR; CDR2 reads FQNEAQ (reference sequence). Trimming left V 5 bases short and J 3 bases short, with 16 bases between. The CDR3 is 15 amino acids. The CDR3, as DNA: TGTGCCAGCAGCCCGGGACTCCTAAGGGACTATGGCTACACCCTC. Its protein is CASSPGLLRDYGYTL.

On this clonotype itself: A much larger clone lies a single base off, so this may be a read error. The chain has TRBV9 and TRBJ1-2; weak D call: TRBD1 (5 bases). Germline V gives CDR1 SGDLS, CDR2 YYNGEE. This CDR3 has 14 amino acids. The CDR3: CASSVDSGHNGYAF. CDR3 DNA sequence: TGTGCCAGCAGCGTAGATTCAGGACATAATGGCTACGCCTTC.

This clonotype was counted many times. This chain joins TRBV3-1 and TRBJ1-5; D might be TRBD1 (6 bases). CDR1 and CDR2 (germline): LGHDT, YNNKEL (reference sequence). V was cut by 5 bases and J by 5 bases, with 16 bases left in between. This CDR3 comprises 15 residues. CDR3 loop: CASSRTANTDQPQHF. Here the CDR3 DNA reads TGTGCCAGCAGCAGGACAGCCAATACAGATCAGCCCCAGCATTTT.

This clonotype has ten or more counts. The chain couples TRBV7-2 to TRBJ2-7; 7 positions agree with TRBD1. Germline assignment: CDR1 SGHTA and CDR2 FQGNSA. CDR3 length: 15 residues. V shed 5 bases, J shed 2 bases, and the junction held 9 bases outside the gene matches. The CDR3 is CASSTRDRSPYEQYF. In DNA, the CDR3 is TGTGCCAGCAGCACACGGGACAGATCTCCCTACGAGCAGTACTTC.

This clonotype was seen ten or more times. This chain links TRBV5-1 with TRBJ2-2, with D perhaps TRBD1 (5 bases). The V end was cut by 3 bases, the J end by 1 base, with 10 bases between. This CDR3 has 15 amino acids. CDR1 is SGHRS and CDR2 is YFSETQ in the germline V gene. This chain's CDR3 is CASSWVGQNTGELFF. The CDR3 DNA reads as TGCGCCAGCAGCTGGGTAGGACAGAACACCGGGGAGCTGTTTTTT. Supplemented by reference TRBV5-1 and TRBJ2-2, the full variable domain reads KAGVTQTPRYLIKTRGQQVTLSCSPISGHRSVSWYQQTPGQGLQFLFEYFSETQRNKGNFPGRFSGRQFSNSRSEMNVSTLELGDSALYLCASSWVGQNTGELFFGEGSRLTVL.

This clonotype was seen many times. The gene calls are TRBV29-1 and TRBJ1-2; TRBD1 is a possible D gene (5 bases). The CDR3 has 13 residues. Germline values: CDR1 SQVTM, CDR2 ANQGSEA. Trimming took off 1 base at V and 6 bases at J, with 12 bases between the two ends. The CDR3 is CSVEAFQGDGYTF. Written as DNA, the CDR3 is TGCAGCGTTGAAGCTTTTCAGGGTGATGGCTACACCTTC.

This clonotype was counted a single time. It may be a read error: a sequence one base away is much more abundant. The chain uses TRBV19 and TRBJ2-1, with D perhaps matching TRBD2 (6 bases). V was pared by 5 bases and J by 10 bases, with 21 bases between. The CDR3 is made up of 15 amino acids. CDR1 is LNHDA and CDR2 is SQIVND in the germline V gene (reference sequence). Here the CDR3 DNA reads TGTGCCAGTAGTCCAACCGGGACTTACCTGCACGAGCAGTTCTTC. Translating gives CASSPTGTYLHEQFF.

This clonotype was seen ten or more times. The CDR3: CARGLAGGPRADTQYF. CDR3 coding DNA: TGTGCCAGGGGACTAGCGGGAGGCCCGCGGGCAGATACGCAGTATTTT. V gene TRBV27 combines with J gene TRBJ2-3; 15 nucleotides line up with TRBD2. Germline values: CDR1 MNHEY, CDR2 SMNVEV (reference sequence). This CDR3 comprises 16 residues. V was pared by 9 bases and J by 4 bases, with 8 bases of the junction left unmatched.

This clonotype was recorded at least ten times. V gene TRBV28 combines with J gene TRBJ2-7, with TRBD1 identical over 9 bases. V dropped 8 bases and J dropped 2; count of bases not matched to a gene: 4. CDR3 length: 13 amino acids. Germline V gives CDR1 MDHEN, CDR2 SYDVKM. CDR3 nucleotides: TGTGCCAGCCGGGACAGGGCCCCCTACGAGCAGTACTTC. The encoded protein is CASRDRAPYEQYF.

This clonotype was detected many times. A read error may explain this, as a much larger clone is one base away. The rearrangement uses TRBV28 and TRBJ1-1, with D unresolved. The CDR3 is 12 residues long. Germline CDR1 reads MDHEN; CDR2 reads SYDVKM. Here the CDR3 DNA reads TGTGTCAGCGGTCCCAGGAACACTGAAGCTTTCTTT. It translates to CVSGPRNTEAFF.

This clonotype was found many times. This chain uses TRBV28 with TRBJ2-1; no clear D gene. This CDR3 spans 16 amino acids. The V gene lost 5 bases and the J gene lost 8 bases, with 22 bases spanning the gap. The germline V gene has CDR1 MDHEN and CDR2 SYDVKM. The chain's CDR3 is CASSPLGALASYEQFF. For the CDR3, the DNA is TGTGCCAGCAGTCCACTGGGCGCATTGGCATCATATGAGCAGTTCTTC.

This clonotype was recorded at least ten times. This rearrangement joins TRBV29-1 to TRBJ2-3; D not certain. The CDR3 length is 13 residues. Trimming left V 4 bases short and J 2 bases short, with 10 bases between. The germline CDR1 and CDR2 sequences are SQVTM and ANQGSEA. The CDR3 protein is CSVAYSYTDTQYF. DNA of the CDR3: TGCAGCGTTGCATACAGTTACACAGATACGCAGTATTTT.

This clonotype was recorded at least ten times. The rearrangement joins TRBV25-1 to TRBJ2-3, with D perhaps being TRBD1 or TRBD2 (5 bases each). This CDR3 spans 16 amino acids. Germline CDR1 MGHDK, CDR2 SYGVNS. The ends were cut back, 2 bases at V and 6 bases at J, with 18 bases in the middle. The DNA for the CDR3 is TGTGCCAGCAGTGAAAAGAGGGACCCACCTCTGGATACGCAGTATTTT. Its protein product is CASSEKRDPPLDTQYF.

This clonotype was seen ten or more times. This chain joins TRBV28 and TRBJ1-4, with D maybe TRBD1 (5 bases). Trimming pared 5 bases from V and 5 bases from J, leaving 15 bases between. Germline V gene data show CDR1 as MDHEN and CDR2 as SYDVKM. The CDR3 totals 15 residues. This CDR3 is CASSTGQSSNEKLFF. CDR3 DNA sequence: TGTGCCAGCAGTACAGGACAATCTTCGAATGAAAAACTGTTTTTT.

This clonotype was counted many times. The CDR3 bases are TGTGCCAGCAGTCCCGGTCCAGTTACGAACACCGGGGAGCTGTTTTTT. This translates into CASSPGPVTNTGELFF. This chain connects TRBV12-3 or TRBV12-4 to TRBJ2-2; D is unresolved. The CDR3 has 16 residues. V lost 5 bases and J lost 0, with 13 bases in between.

This clonotype has ten or more counts. V and J are TRBV6-2 or TRBV6-3 and TRBJ2-7; 8 bases are a match to TRBD1. V lost 6 bases, J lost 2 bases, and 12 bases stayed unmatched. The CDR3 is 16 amino acids. CDR1 MNHEY and CDR2 SVGEGT come from the germline V gene. The CDR3: CASSQLGTGTPYEQYF. The CDR3 bases are TGTGCCAGCAGCCAACTTGGGACAGGAACCCCCTACGAGCAGTACTTC.

At least ten counts were recorded for this clonotype. The rearrangement links TRBV29-1 to TRBJ2-1, with D perhaps TRBD1 or TRBD2 (5 bases each). CDR3 size: 18 residues. V shed 4 bases and J shed 0 bases, with 22 bases lying between them. Germline V lookup: CDR1 SQVTM, CDR2 ANQGSEA. The CDR3 nucleotides read TGCAGCGTTGTGAGGGGAAGGGGCTGGTCCAACTCCTACAATGAGCAGTTCTTC. It codes for CSVVRGRGWSNSYNEQFF.

This clonotype was seen only a few times. This may arise from a read error, as a much more abundant clone is one base away. The chain recombines TRBV12-3 or TRBV12-4 with TRBJ2-7; TRBD1 or TRBD2 may be the D gene (6 bases each). This CDR3 is 18 amino acids long. V lost 4 bases and J lost 0, with 22 bases in between. The CDR3 sequence: CASSSPRDKIASSYEQYF. The CDR3 DNA is TGTGCCAGCAGTTCGCCGCGGGACAAAATAGCGAGCTCCTACGAGCAGTACTTC.

In this sample, this clonotype turned up many times. The gene calls are TRBV30 and TRBJ2-1; D remains unclear. Trimming cost V 3 bases and J 9 bases, with 9 bases left between them. From germline, CDR1 is GTSNPN and CDR2 SVGIG (reference sequence). The CDR3 has 11 amino acids. CDR3 sequence (DNA): TGTGCCTGGAGCCGGGTGGGTGAGCAGTTCTTC. Translation: CAWSRVGEQFF.

In this sample, this clonotype turned up many times. This chain uses TRBV7-9 with TRBJ2-5; D unclear. Between the trimmed V and J ends, which lost 1 base and 4 bases, there was a span of 13 bases. The CDR3 runs 15 residues. Germline V gene lookup returns CDR1 SEHNR and CDR2 FQNEAQ (reference sequence). The CDR3 loop is CASSLDFGLGETQYF. DNA of the CDR3: TGTGCCAGCAGCTTAGATTTCGGCCTAGGAGAGACCCAGTACTTC.

This clonotype was counted between two and nine times. A much larger clone sits a single nucleotide away, making a read error possible. J is TRBJ2-1 and V is TRBV6-1; 7 bases match TRBD1. The CDR3 is 13 amino acids. With 8 bases clipped from V and 6 bases from J, the junction kept 7 bases outside the gene matches. Germline V gene lookup returns CDR1 MNHNS and CDR2 SASEGT. The CDR3 spells CASGDRTCNEQFF. The CDR3 region has the DNA TGTGCCAGCGGGGACAGAACCTGCAATGAGCAGTTCTTC.

The chain recombines TRBV20-1 with TRBJ1-4, with D unclear. CDR1 DFQATT and CDR2 SNEGSKA come from the germline V gene (reference sequence). The germline V and J ends were trimmed by 7 bases and 4 bases, with 7 bases remaining between them. The CDR3 has 11 residues. Written as DNA, the CDR3 is TGCAGTGTAAGGATTAATGAAAAACTGTTTTTT. Translated, it gives CSVRINEKLFF.